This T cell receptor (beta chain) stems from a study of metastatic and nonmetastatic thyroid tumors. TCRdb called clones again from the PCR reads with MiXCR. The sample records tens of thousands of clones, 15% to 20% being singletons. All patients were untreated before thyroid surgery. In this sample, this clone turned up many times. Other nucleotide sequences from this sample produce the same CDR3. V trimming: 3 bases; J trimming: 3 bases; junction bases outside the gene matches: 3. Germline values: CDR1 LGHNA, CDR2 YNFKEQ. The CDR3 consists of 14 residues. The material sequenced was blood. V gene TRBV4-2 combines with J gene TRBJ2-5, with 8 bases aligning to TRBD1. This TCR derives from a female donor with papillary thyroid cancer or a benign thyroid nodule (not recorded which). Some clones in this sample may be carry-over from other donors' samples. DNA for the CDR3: TGTGCCAGCAGCCAGCCGGACAGGGAAGAGACCCAGTACTTC. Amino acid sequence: CASSQPDREETQYF.